Reported below is one TCR beta chain. The data belong to a study of OX40 agonist ivuxolimab in advanced cancers. The repertoire was sequenced with immunoSEQ multiplex PCR; TCRdb's copy has only in-frame clones and lacks some. The sample consists of 65,000 to 95,000 clones, 75% to 95% of them appearing once. Sequenced here: CD4+ or CD8+ T cells sorted from blood, sampled in a trial of the OX40 agonist ivuxolimab. This TCR was sampled from an adult with an advanced solid tumor such as melanoma, head and neck, liver or kidney cancer.

The CDR3 here is CASSDRQGAYEQYF. The DNA for the CDR3 is TGCGCCAGCAGTGATCGCCAGGGAGCCTACGAGCAGTACTTC. This chain joins TRBV10-1 and TRBJ2-7; D may correspond to TRBD1 or TRBD2 (5 bases each). Trimming took off 3 bases at V and 2 bases at J, with 11 bases between the two ends. CDR1 WNHNN and CDR2 SYGVQD come from the germline V gene (reference sequence). This CDR3 comprises 14 residues.